One sample yielded the 4 T cell receptor beta chains listed below, sequenced in a study of blood T cell repertoires in COVID-19. Profiling relied on immunoSEQ multiplex PCR, and the TCRdb table lists in-frame clones only, not all of them. The sample includes roughly 300,000 clones, approximately 84% of them seen just once. The sample was peripheral blood. The receptors here all came from a human donor with COVID-19, enrolled during active disease. The donor label of this sample is uncertain.

This chain's CDR3 is CASSLVAGTRGIGQYF. CDR3 coding DNA: TGTGCCAGCAGCTTAGTTGCCGGGACTAGAGGAATCGGGCAGTACTTC. The genes are TRBV7-2 and TRBJ2-7; 8 positions agree with TRBD2. Germline V gene data show CDR1 as SGHTA and CDR2 as FQGNSA. The length of the CDR3 is 16 residues. J was trimmed by 9 bases and V by 1 base; bases with no gene match: 14. Together with reference TRBV7-2 and TRBJ2-7, the CDR3 gives the full variable domain: GAGVSQSPSNKVTEKGKDVELRCDPISGHTALYWYRQSLGQGLEFLIYFQGNSAPDKSGLPSDRFSAERTGGSVSTLTIQRTQQEDSAVYLCASSLVAGTRGIGQYFGPGTRLTVT.

The V call is TRBV7-2, the J call TRBJ2-5; 10 bases map to TRBD2. V lost 5 bases, J lost 0 bases, and 3 bases stayed unmatched. The germline V gene encodes CDR1 SGHTA and CDR2 FQGNSA. The CDR3 runs 15 residues. The CDR3 DNA is TGTGCCAGCAGCCAAGGACTAGCGGACCAAGAGACCCAGTACTTC. Residues: CASSQGLADQETQYF.

The rearrangement links TRBV24-1 to TRBJ1-1, with D unclear. Germline V gene lookup returns CDR1 KGHDR and CDR2 SFDVKD. Trimming pared 5 bases from V and 5 bases from J, leaving 11 bases between. The CDR3 sequence is 13 residues long. DNA of the CDR3: TGTGCCACCAGTGCCTCACTCGGGACTGAAGCTTTCTTT. Encoded protein: CATSASLGTEAFF.

The gene calls are TRBV9 and TRBJ2-2, with 12 bases lining up with TRBD2. V was pared by 4 bases and J by 5 bases, with 3 bases of the junction left unmatched. CDR1 SGDLS and CDR2 YYNGEE come from the germline V gene. The CDR3 length is 15 residues. DNA for the CDR3: TGTGCCAGCAGCTCCGGGACTAGCGGGACCGGGGAGCTGTTTTTT. Amino acid sequence: CASSSGTSGTGELFF. Variable domain in full (rest from reference TRBV9 and TRBJ2-2): DSGVTQTPKHLITATGQRVTLRCSPRSGDLSVYWYQQSLDQGLQFLIQYYNGEERAKGNILERFSAQQFPDLHSELNLSSLELGDSALYFCASSSGTSGTGELFFGEGSRLTVL.